A selection of T cell receptor beta chains follows, all from one sample in a study of cytomegalovirus exposure and HLA in healthy donors. Sequencing used immunoSEQ multiplex PCR; TCRdb keeps in-frame clones, though not all of them. Here the sample spans roughly 100,000 clones, roughly 71% being singletons. The material sequenced was PBMCs. The origin of the receptors is a middle-aged woman in good health and CMV-seronegative. Both conserved end residues are part of each CDR3. Each record gives: J gene, V gene, D gene, clone size, CDR3 protein, CDR3 DNA. A D gene is named only where the DNA matches it firmly. Size tells how often a clone was seen (once, few, many) or the class of an expanded clone, and some rows leave it out.

TRBJ2-4 TRBV9 TRBD1 NA CASSAGTGGMGNIQYF TGTGCCAGCAGCGCGGGTACAGGGGGTATGGGAAACATTCAGTACTTC
TRBJ1-2 TRBV19 NA NA CASSFNFGGEHGYTF TGTGCCAGTAGTTTCAACTTCGGGGGAGAACATGGCTACACCTTC
TRBJ1-2 TRBV9 NA NA CASSVEGVRYTF TGTGCCAGCAGCGTAGAAGGGGTTCGCTACACCTTC
TRBJ2-1 TRBV27 TRBD1 NA CASSSPGGMTNEQFF TGTGCCAGCAGTTCACCAGGGGGCATGACCAATGAGCAGTTCTTC
TRBJ1-2 TRBV13 NA NA CASSLQVQLGYTF TGTGCCAGCAGCTTACAGGTACAGCTAGGCTACACCTTC
TRBJ1-5 TRBV5-6 NA NA CASSFGGRAPLNQPQHF TGTGCCAGCAGCTTTGGGGGCCGGGCTCCTCTTAATCAGCCCCAGCATTTT
TRBJ2-5 TRBV6-5 NA NA CASMEIFQETQYF TGTGCCAGCATGGAGATTTTCCAAGAGACCCAGTACTTC
TRBJ1-2 TRBV4-1 NA NA CASSPPRENGYTF TGCGCCAGCAGCCCGCCCCGGGAGAATGGCTACACCTTC
TRBJ1-4 TRBV5-1 NA NA CASSRLGVGEKLFF TGCGCCAGCAGTAGGCTAGGGGTTGGGGAAAAACTGTTTTTT
TRBJ2-5 TRBV4-1 TRBD2 medium-sized CASSQDWPSGLEETQYF TGCGCCAGCAGCCAAGATTGGCCTAGCGGCCTTGAAGAGACCCAGTACTTC
TRBJ2-2 TRBV5-1 TRBD1 NA CASSYQTGADTGELFF TGCGCCAGCAGCTACCAGACAGGGGCGGACACCGGGGAGCTGTTTTTT
TRBJ1-5 TRBV4-2 TRBD1 NA CASSPTGGAQPQHF TGTGCCAGCAGCCCCACAGGGGGCGCGCAGCCCCAGCATTTT
TRBJ2-7 TRBV5-6 TRBD2 few CASSSSGALSYEQYF TGTGCCAGCAGCTCTAGCGGGGCCCTCTCCTACGAGCAGTACTTC
TRBJ1-5 TRBV7-8 TRBD1 few CASSPGTASNQPQHF TGTGCCAGCAGCCCCGGGACAGCGAGCAATCAGCCCCAGCATTTT
TRBJ1-1 TRBV10-3 NA NA CAISEGPAEAFF TGTGCCATCAGTGAGGGGCCGGCTGAAGCTTTCTTT
TRBJ1-2 TRBV6-5 NA NA CASSAGGGSGYTF TGTGCCAGCAGTGCCGGAGGAGGGAGTGGCTACACCTTC
TRBJ1-2 TRBV6-1 TRBD1 once CASSRDRSGYGYTF TGTGCCAGCAGTCGGGACAGGTCTGGCTATGGCTACACCTTC
TRBJ1-5 TRBV4-1 TRBD1 many CASRTEDRGNQPQHF TGCGCCAGCCGGACAGAAGACAGGGGAAATCAGCCCCAGCATTTT
TRBJ2-7 TRBV5-5 TRBD1 NA CASSSPPRGHYEQYF TGTGCCAGCAGCTCGCCTCCTAGGGGGCACTACGAGCAGTACTTC
TRBJ2-5 TRBV12-5 NA NA CASSIPRDEETQYF TGTGCTAGTTCCATCCCACGGGATGAGGAGACCCAGTACTTC
TRBJ1-5 TRBV7-9 NA NA CASSLVGGNSNQPQHF TGTGCCAGCAGCTTAGTTGGGGGGAATAGCAATCAGCCCCAGCATTTT
TRBJ2-1 TRBV6-1 TRBD1 NA CAIDRGGDEQFF TGTGCCATAGACAGGGGTGGGGATGAGCAGTTCTTC
TRBJ2-2 TRBV7-6 NA NA CASSTLQSTGELFF TGTGCCAGCAGCACCTTACAGAGCACCGGGGAGCTGTTTTTT
TRBJ1-4 TRBV28 TRBD1 few CASSSPLSTGRVGTEKLFF TGTGCCAGCAGTTCGCCCCTATCGACAGGGCGGGTGGGGACGGAAAAACTGTTTTTT
TRBJ1-1 TRBV5-1 NA once CASSLGGPLTEAFF TGCGCCAGCAGCTTGGGGGGGCCATTAACTGAAGCTTTCTTT
TRBJ1-5 TRBV18 TRBD1 once CASSRTGDNQPQHF TGTGCCAGCTCTCGGACAGGGGACAATCAGCCCCAGCATTTT
TRBJ1-3 TRBV30 NA NA CAWSRGASGNTIYF TGTGCCTGGTCCCGGGGGGCTTCTGGAAACACCATATATTTT
TRBJ1-4 TRBV6-1 NA NA CASSQQLLTNEKLFF TGTGCCAGCAGTCAACAGTTGCTAACTAATGAAAAACTGTTTTTT
TRBJ2-1 TRBV29-1 TRBD1 NA CSVNRDRKYNEQFF TGCAGCGTCAACCGGGACAGAAAATACAATGAGCAGTTCTTC
TRBJ2-5 TRBV10-2 TRBD1 few CASGGTGAEETQYF TGCGCCAGCGGGGGGACAGGGGCCGAGGAGACCCAGTACTTC
TRBJ2-3 TRBV18 TRBD2 NA CASSPPYSGASTDTQYF TGTGCCAGCTCACCCCCCTATAGCGGGGCTAGCACAGATACGCAGTATTTT